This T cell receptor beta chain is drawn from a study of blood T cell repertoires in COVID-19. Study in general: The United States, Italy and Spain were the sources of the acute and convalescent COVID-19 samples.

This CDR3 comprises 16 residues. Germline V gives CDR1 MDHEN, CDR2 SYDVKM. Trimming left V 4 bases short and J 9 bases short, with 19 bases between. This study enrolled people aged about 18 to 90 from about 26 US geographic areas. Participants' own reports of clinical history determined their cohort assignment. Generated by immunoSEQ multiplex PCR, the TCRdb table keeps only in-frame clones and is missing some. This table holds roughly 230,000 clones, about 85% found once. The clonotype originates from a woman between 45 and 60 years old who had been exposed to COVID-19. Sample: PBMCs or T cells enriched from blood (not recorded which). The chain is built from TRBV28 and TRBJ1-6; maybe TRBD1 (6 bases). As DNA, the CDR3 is TGTGCCAGCAGTTCCAGGGGACCCCTCGCGATTTCACCCCTCCACTTT. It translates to CASSSRGPLAISPLHF. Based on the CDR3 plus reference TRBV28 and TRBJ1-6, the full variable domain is DVKVTQSSRYLVKRTGEKVFLECVQDMDHENMFWYRQDPGLGLRLIYFSYDVKMKEKGDIPEGYSVSREKKERFSLILESASTNQTSMYLCASSSRGPLAISPLHFGNGTRLTVT.